Sequencing of this T cell receptor beta chain was carried out in a study of shared clonotypes between healthy human individuals. Study outcomes and limitations: It was observed that 5% to 6.5% of naive CD4 clonotypes were shared across several donors.

Healthy HIV-negative adults with no recent acute infections or vaccinations were recruited as donors. Subsets obtained from CD4+ cells comprised CD45RA+ naive and CD45RA-negative memory cells. About this clone: Its antigen remains unknown.

The method was immunoSEQ multiplex PCR; TCRdb's version includes in-frame clones alone and lacks a portion of them. The table records approximately 2.5 million clones, 85% to 95% of them present only once. CDR3 size: 15 residues. Germline-derived CDR1 and CDR2 are SGHTS and YDEGEE. J gave up 3 bases and V 4 bases, and 8 bases lay outside the gene matches. The V gene is TRBV5-8, the J gene TRBJ1-1; 8 nucleotides align to TRBD1. Sequences were obtained from naive CD4+ T cells sorted from blood. Subset indicated: CD45RA+ positively selected. The receptor was derived from a man between 18 and 29 years old in good health. DNA for the CDR3: TGTGCCAGCAGCCCACAGGGGGTCAGCCACACTGAAGCTTTCTTT. Translating gives CASSPQGVSHTEAFF.